This T cell receptor beta chain was observed in a study of blood T cell repertoires in COVID-19. The data were produced by immunoSEQ multiplex PCR, yet TCRdb's version contains in-frame clones alone and is incomplete. Of roughly 320,000 clones listed, approximately 90% are singletons. Germline CDR1 and CDR2: LNHDA and SQIVND (reference sequence). This CDR3 is 15 amino acids long. Trimming cost V 5 bases and J 0 bases, with 14 bases left between them. The source is a woman between 25 and 40 years old who had been exposed to COVID-19. The chain links TRBV19 to TRBJ2-7, with D possibly being TRBD2 (7 bases). The sample was PBMCs or T cells enriched from blood (not recorded which). CDR3 sequence reads: CASSDGGGSSYEQYF. The CDR3 coding sequence is TGTGCCAGTAGTGATGGGGGCGGGAGCTCCTACGAGCAGTACTTC. The full variable domain, with the rest looked up from reference TRBV19 and TRBJ2-7, is DGGITQSPKYLFRKEGQNVTLSCEQNLNHDAMYWYRQDPGQGLRLIYYSQIVNDFQKGDIAEGYSVSREKKESFPLTVTSAQKNPTAFYLCASSDGGGSSYEQYFGPGTRLTVT.